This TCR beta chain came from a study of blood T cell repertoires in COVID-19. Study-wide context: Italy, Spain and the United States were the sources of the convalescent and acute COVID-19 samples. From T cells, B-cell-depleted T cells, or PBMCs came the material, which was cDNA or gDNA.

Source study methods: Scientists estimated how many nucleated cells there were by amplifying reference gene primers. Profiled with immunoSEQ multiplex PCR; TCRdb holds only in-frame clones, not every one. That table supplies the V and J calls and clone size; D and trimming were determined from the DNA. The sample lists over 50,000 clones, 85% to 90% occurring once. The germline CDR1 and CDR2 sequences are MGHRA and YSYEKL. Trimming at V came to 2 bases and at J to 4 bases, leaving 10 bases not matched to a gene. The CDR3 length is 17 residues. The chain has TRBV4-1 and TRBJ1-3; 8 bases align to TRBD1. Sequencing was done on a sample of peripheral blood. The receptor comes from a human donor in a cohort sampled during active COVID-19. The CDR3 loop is CASSQIQQGDGGNTIYF. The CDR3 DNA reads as TGCGCCAGCAGCCAAATACAACAGGGGGATGGAGGAAACACCATATATTTT.